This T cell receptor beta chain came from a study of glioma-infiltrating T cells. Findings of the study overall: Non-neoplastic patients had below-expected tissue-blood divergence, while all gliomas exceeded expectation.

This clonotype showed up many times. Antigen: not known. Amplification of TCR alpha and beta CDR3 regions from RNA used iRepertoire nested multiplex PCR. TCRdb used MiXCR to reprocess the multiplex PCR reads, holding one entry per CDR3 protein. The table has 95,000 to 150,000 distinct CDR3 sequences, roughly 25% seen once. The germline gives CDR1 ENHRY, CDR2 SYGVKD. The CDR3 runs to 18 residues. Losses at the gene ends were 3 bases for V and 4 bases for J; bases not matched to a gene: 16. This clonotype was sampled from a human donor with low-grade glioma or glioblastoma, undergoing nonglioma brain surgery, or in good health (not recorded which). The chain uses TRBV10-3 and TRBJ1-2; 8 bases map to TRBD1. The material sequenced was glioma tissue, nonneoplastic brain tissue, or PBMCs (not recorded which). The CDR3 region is CAISENPGGNQVGYGYTF. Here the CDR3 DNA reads TGTGCCATCAGTGAAAATCCAGGGGGCAATCAGGTCGGCTATGGCTACACCTTC.